This T cell receptor beta chain was identified during a study of T cell repertoires in cytomegalovirus infection. Looking at the study overall: Recently identified HLA-C-restricted CMV epitopes were among the peptides used. From public TCR beta signatures came an indication of both CMV infection and matching HLA type.

Each CDR3 protein gets one entry after TCRdb re-called the reads with MiXCR. The repertoire holds about a million distinct CDR3 sequences, with around 31% as singletons. Study-wide results and caveats: Summed frequency of public TCR beta families distinguished CMV carriers with the relevant HLA. Dominating the ex vivo response were TCR beta clonotypes that were CMV-specific and HLA-C-restricted.

Turning to this clonotype: Its antigen is currently unknown.

Germline CDR1 reads MNHEY; CDR2 reads SMNVEV (reference sequence). V shed 3 bases and J shed 0 bases, with 11 bases lying between them. The CDR3 consists of 15 residues. This sequence originates from a human donor in good health (CMV status not recorded). Some clones in this sample may be carry-over from other donors' samples. The V call is TRBV27, the J call TRBJ1-1; tentative D call: TRBD1 (5 bases). The sequencing used cultured CD8+ T cells from PBMCs, collected from culture after CMV antigen stimulation. The DNA of the CDR3 is TGTGCCAGCAGTTTGGCAGGGCCTATGAACACTGAAGCTTTCTTT. It is translated as CASSLAGPMNTEAFF.